This record concerns one T cell receptor beta chain sequence. There are a few counts of this clone. The specificity of this receptor is unknown. No base-level quality is on record; no much larger clone is a single base apart. This specimen belongs to a study of blood T cell repertoires in COVID-19 (TCRdb year 2020). With regard to the full study: Samples covering the acute and convalescent phases of COVID-19 were provided by collaborators in the United States, Italy and Spain. The repertoires were released in a freely available public database meant as a resource for research on the immune response to SARS-CoV-2. The prospective study material was composed of cDNA or gDNA derived from T cells, B-cell-depleted T cells, or PBMCs. Samples were obtained from the ongoing ImmuneRACE study (first 160 participants) and from some 1,200 subjects provided by 6 global collaborators. Subjects who had been exposed to COVID-19, were actively infected with it, or had recovered from it provided the deeply sampled blood TCRbeta repertoires that made up the dataset. A de-identified subject ID, COVID-19 status, age in years and sex were almost always included in the sample metadata. Where available, HLA class I and class II types were obtained from metadata supplied by the sample provider rather than from assay-based typing. What the research found in general, with its limitations: The amount of clinical and demographic metadata varied by source and participant and was provided uncurated.

Enrolling through a virtual design, the prospective study's participants ranged in age from roughly 18 to 95 years and lived across 24 United States geographic areas. Cohort assignment in the prospective study relied on participant-reported clinical history from a screening survey and a study questionnaire. ImmuneRACE Cohort 3 recovered participants were defined by two consecutive negative NP/OP PCR tests, healthcare professional clearance, or symptom resolution. In the prospective study, whole blood, serum and a nasopharyngeal or oropharyngeal swab were collected from each participant by mobile phlebotomists. Additional blood draws and questionnaires over an approximately two-month period could optionally be provided by prospective study participants. Blood samples from the prospective study were shipped frozen or at room temperature prior to DNA extraction. TCRbeta CDR3 regions were amplified from genomic DNA using the immunoSEQ Assay, a bias-controlled multiplex PCR. The paper's processing steps were these. The number of nucleated cells in each sample was estimated by amplification of reference gene primers within the assay. Sequence reads were collapsed and filtered to measure the absolute abundance of every unique TCRbeta CDR3 rearrangement. Productive Simpson clonality was computed per sample as the square root of Simpson's diversity index over productive rearrangements. TCRdb limited this immuneACCESS table to in-frame rearrangements with V and J called. A share of clones is missing; checked studies link under half to unresolved V genes, and the rest is unexplained. V and J calls and clone size are those listed in that table; D and trimming were worked out from the DNA. The sample table holds about 160,000 clones, of which 87% were seen once. The ten largest clones capture approximately 6.5% of the sample.

The TCR originated in a woman aged 50 to 65 who had recovered from COVID-19. What was sequenced was PBMCs or T cells enriched from blood (not recorded which).

The bases read TGTGCCAGCAGCCATCTTTCCTCCTACGAGCAGTACTTC. It translates as CASSHLSSYEQYF. The sequence is built from TRBV3-1 (or the pseudogene TRBV3-2) and TRBJ2-7; no confident D gene assignment can be made. Taken from cysteine to phenylalanine, the CDR3 has 13 residues. Of all the DNA, just the CDR3 is kept, 39 bases in frame from base 1. The trim is 3 bases for V and 0 bases for J, with a gap of 6 bases between the germline ends. CDR1 and CDR2 are read off the germline V gene (reference sequence) as LGHDT and YNNKEL.